These T cell receptor beta chains were read from a single sample in a study of cytomegalovirus exposure and HLA in healthy donors. Produced via immunoSEQ multiplex PCR; TCRdb's table is partial and in-frame only. Of 130,000 or so clones detected, roughly 86% appear once; the ten largest clones hold about 1.8%. Sequenced: PBMCs. The receptors come from a man between 18 and 29 years old in good health and CMV-seronegative. Each CDR3 is given with its conserved first and last residue. The D gene is left open where the match is weak. Expanded clones get a size class; other rows say once, few or many, or leave the size out.

cdr3_length | j_call | d_call | clone_size | v_call | cdr3_nt | cdr3_aa
16 | TRBJ2-5 | TRBD2 | NA | TRBV7-6 | TGTGCCAGCAGCCCGCGGACTAGCGGGGGGGCAGAGACCCAGTACTTC | CASSPRTSGGAETQYF
15 | TRBJ1-2 | NA | NA | TRBV7-2 | TGTGCCAGCAGCTTAAGCGCGGGACGGTCCTATGGCTACACCTTC | CASSLSAGRSYGYTF
14 | TRBJ1-1 | TRBD1 | NA | TRBV5-1 | TGCGCCAGCAGCTGGACAGGGGTAAACACTGAAGCTTTCTTT | CASSWTGVNTEAFF
12 | TRBJ2-5 | NA | NA | TRBV29-1 | TGCAGCGTTGATAAATACCAAGAGACCCAGTACTTC | CSVDKYQETQYF
15 | TRBJ1-5 | TRBD1 | NA | TRBV19 | TGTGCCAGTAGTAGCGGCAGGGGGCAAGGTCAGCCCCAGCATTTT | CASSSGRGQGQPQHF
16 | TRBJ2-2 | NA | few | TRBV5-6 | TGTGCCAGCAGCTTCGGGCAGGGTTATGACACCGGGGAGCTGTTTTTT | CASSFGQGYDTGELFF
13 | TRBJ2-7 | TRBD1 | NA | TRBV7-8 | TGTGCCAGCAGCTTGGGACAGGGTTACGCGCAGTACTTC | CASSLGQGYAQYF
16 | TRBJ2-7 | NA | NA | TRBV5-1 | TGCGCCAGCAGCTCATGGCCCCCCGGGAACTCCTACGAGCAGTACTTC | CASSSWPPGNSYEQYF
12 | TRBJ2-5 | NA | NA | TRBV7-2 | TGTGCCAGCAGCTTCCCGGGGGAGACCCAGTACTTC | CASSFPGETQYF
16 | TRBJ2-2 | NA | NA | TRBV12-5 | TGTGCTAGTGGTCAGGACACCACAACGAACACCGGGGAGCTGTTTTTT | CASGQDTTTNTGELFF
12 | TRBJ1-1 | NA | few | TRBV29-1 | TGCAGCGCGGTCGGAGAACACGCTGAAGCTTTCTTT | CSAVGEHAEAFF
13 | TRBJ1-2 | NA | NA | TRBV7-9 | TGTGCCAGCAGCTTACACCAGGGTACAGGCTACACCTTC | CASSLHQGTGYTF
15 | TRBJ1-1 | TRBD1 | NA | TRBV29-1 | TGCAGCGTTTCTATCACCGGGACAGGGATCGCTGAAGCTTTCTTT | CSVSITGTGIAEAFF
12 | TRBJ2-7 | NA | NA | TRBV2 | TGTGCCAGCAGTGAAGAACCGGCTTCGGGATACTTC | CASSEEPASGYF
14 | TRBJ1-2 | TRBD1 | NA | TRBV7-6 | TGTGCCAGCAGCTTAGGGGACAGGGAAGATGGCTACACCTTC | CASSLGDREDGYTF
15 | TRBJ2-5 | TRBD1 | NA | TRBV4-3 | TGCGCCAGCAGCCAAGACTGGACAGGGGGGGAGACCCAGTACTTC | CASSQDWTGGETQYF
15 | TRBJ1-2 | TRBD1 | NA | TRBV4-1 | TGCGCCAGCAGCCATATGGACAGGGGTCCCTATGGCTACACCTTC | CASSHMDRGPYGYTF
14 | TRBJ2-7 | TRBD2 | NA | TRBV5-4 | TGTGCCAGCGGGACTAGCGGGGCTTCCTACGAGCAGTACTTC | CASGTSGASYEQYF
19 | TRBJ1-3 | NA | NA | TRBV7-8 | TGTGCCAGCAGCTTAGATATCTCCTTAGACAGGAGTACTGGAAACACCATATATTTT | CASSLDISLDRSTGNTIYF
14 | TRBJ2-7 | TRBD2 | NA | TRBV6-5 | TGTGCCAGCAGTCCCTCGGGGGGGTCTTGGGAGCAGTACTTC | CASSPSGGSWEQYF
19 | TRBJ2-7 | TRBD2 | NA | TRBV9 | TGTGCCAGCAGCGTAGGCCCGGGACTAGCGGGGGGCCAGAAGGCGGAGCAGTACTTC | CASSVGPGLAGGQKAEQYF
15 | TRBJ1-2 | NA | NA | TRBV9 | TGTGCCAGCAGCGTAGGACGAAGCGATAACTATGGCTACACCTTC | CASSVGRSDNYGYTF
13 | TRBJ1-5 | NA | NA | TRBV6-6 | TGTGCCAGCAGTTACCTCTCTGATCAGCCCCAGCATTTT | CASSYLSDQPQHF
16 | TRBJ1-5 | TRBD1 | NA | TRBV2 | TGTGCCAGCCTGGACAGGGGGCTCGGTAGCAATCAGCCCCAGCATTTT | CASLDRGLGSNQPQHF
17 | TRBJ2-1 | TRBD2 | NA | TRBV29-1 | TGCAGCGGGGGGACTAGCGGGGGGGCCGTGGATGCCCCTGAGCAGTTCTTC | CSGGTSGGAVDAPEQFF
12 | TRBJ1-1 | NA | NA | TRBV5-1 | TGCGCCAGCAGCTTGGTTAGGGGTGAAGCTTTCTTT | CASSLVRGEAFF
13 | TRBJ2-7 | TRBD1 | NA | TRBV2 | TGTGCCAGCAGTGAACGGACAGGGCCCGAGCAGTACTTC | CASSERTGPEQYF
15 | TRBJ1-1 | NA | NA | TRBV6-5 | TGTGCCAGCAGTCGCCAGGGGAGGGGGAACACTGAAGCTTTCTTT | CASSRQGRGNTEAFF
14 | TRBJ2-3 | NA | NA | TRBV5-1 | TGCGCCAGCAGGTTGGTGTCGGCGGGAGATACGCAGTATTTT | CASRLVSAGDTQYF